This T cell receptor beta chain comes out of a study of blood T cell repertoires in COVID-19. Looking at the study overall: The origin of the acute and convalescent COVID-19 samples was the United States, Italy and Spain. Sample material is recorded as cDNA or gDNA derived from T cells, B-cell-depleted T cells, or PBMCs.

This CDR3 has 13 residues. Trimming shortened V by 4 bases and J by 8 bases, and 15 bases separated the two germline ends. Germline values: CDR1 SGHNT, CDR2 YYREEE (reference sequence). As processed by the authors: Reference gene primer amplification gave estimated nucleated cell counts. The assay was immunoSEQ multiplex PCR, and TCRdb's table has in-frame clones only and misses some. V and J calls and clone size are those listed in that table; D and trimming were worked out from the DNA. The sample has more than 150,000 clones, 70% to 85% seen once. Sequenced input: peripheral blood. The chain couples TRBV5-4 to TRBJ1-2; D is possibly TRBD1 (5 bases). The origin of this receptor is a human donor in a cohort sampled during active COVID-19. CDR3 nucleotides: TGTGCCAGCAGCGGAGCGGGGGTAGGGGGCTACACCTTC. Encoded protein: CASSGAGVGGYTF.